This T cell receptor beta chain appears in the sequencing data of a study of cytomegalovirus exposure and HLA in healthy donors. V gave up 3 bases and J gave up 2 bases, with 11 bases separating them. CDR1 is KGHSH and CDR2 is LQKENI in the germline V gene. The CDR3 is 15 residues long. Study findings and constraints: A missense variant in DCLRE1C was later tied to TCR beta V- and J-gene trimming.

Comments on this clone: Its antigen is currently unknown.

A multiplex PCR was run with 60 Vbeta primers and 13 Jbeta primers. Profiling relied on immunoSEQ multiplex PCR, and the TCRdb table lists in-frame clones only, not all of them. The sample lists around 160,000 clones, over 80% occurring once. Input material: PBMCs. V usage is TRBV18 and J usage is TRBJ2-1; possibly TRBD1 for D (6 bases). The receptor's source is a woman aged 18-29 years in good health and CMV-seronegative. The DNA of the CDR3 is TGTGCCAGCTCACCGGGACACCAACCCTACAATGAGCAGTTCTTC. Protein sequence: CASSPGHQPYNEQFF.